The sequence of this TCR beta chain was determined in a study of shared clonotypes between healthy human individuals. This CDR3 is built from 14 residues. Germline assignment: CDR1 SQVTM and CDR2 ANQGSEA. Trimming removed 6 bases from V and 2 bases from J, with 17 bases in between. Regarding the study as a whole: A handful of donors shared 4.5% to 6.5% of their naive CD4 clonotypes.

About this clone itself: Its antigen is not known.

Here immunoSEQ multiplex PCR was the method, and the copy in TCRdb shows in-frame clones only, minus some. The data hold roughly 1,500,000 clones, with 98% observed a single time. V and J are TRBV29-1 and TRBJ2-7; a weak D match, TRBD1 (7 bases). The sequencing sample was made of naive CD4+ T cells sorted from blood. Subset denoted: CD45RA+ positively selected. The sequence was obtained from a man aged 30 to 45 in good health. Here the CDR3 DNA reads TGCAGCGTATACAGGGGACTCGATACCTACGAGCAGTACTTC. It yields the protein CSVYRGLDTYEQYF.